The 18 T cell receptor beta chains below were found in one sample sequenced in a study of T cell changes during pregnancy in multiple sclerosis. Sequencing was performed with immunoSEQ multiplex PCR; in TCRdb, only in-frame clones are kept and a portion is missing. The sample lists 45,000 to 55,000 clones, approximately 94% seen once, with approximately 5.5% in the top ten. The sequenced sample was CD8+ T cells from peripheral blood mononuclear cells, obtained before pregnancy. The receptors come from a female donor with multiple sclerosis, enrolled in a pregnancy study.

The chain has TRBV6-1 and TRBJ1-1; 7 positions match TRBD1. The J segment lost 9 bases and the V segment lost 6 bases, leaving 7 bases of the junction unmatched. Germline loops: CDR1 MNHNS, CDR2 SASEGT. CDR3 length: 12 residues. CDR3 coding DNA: TGTGCCAGCAGAGATCCGGGACAGCAAGCTTTCTTT. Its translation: CASRDPGQQAFF.

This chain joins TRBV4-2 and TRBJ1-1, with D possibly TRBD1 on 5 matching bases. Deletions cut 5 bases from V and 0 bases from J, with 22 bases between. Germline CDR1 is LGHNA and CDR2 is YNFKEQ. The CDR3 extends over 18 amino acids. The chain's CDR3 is CASSRIGGAEIMNTEAFF. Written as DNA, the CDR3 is TGTGCCAGCAGCAGAATCGGTGGGGCTGAGATCATGAACACTGAAGCTTTCTTT.

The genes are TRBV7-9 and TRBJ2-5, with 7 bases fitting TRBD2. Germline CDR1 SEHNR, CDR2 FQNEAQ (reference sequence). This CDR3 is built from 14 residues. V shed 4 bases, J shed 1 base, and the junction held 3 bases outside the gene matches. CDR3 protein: CASSSRGVQETQYF. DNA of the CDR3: TGTGCCAGCAGCTCCCGGGGGGTCCAAGAGACCCAGTACTTC.

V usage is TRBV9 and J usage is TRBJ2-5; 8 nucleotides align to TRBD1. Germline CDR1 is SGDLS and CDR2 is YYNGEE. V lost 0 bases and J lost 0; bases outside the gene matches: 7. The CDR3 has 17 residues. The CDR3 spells CASSVAPGQENQETQYF. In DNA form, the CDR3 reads TGTGCCAGCAGCGTAGCTCCGGGACAGGAGAACCAAGAGACCCAGTACTTC.

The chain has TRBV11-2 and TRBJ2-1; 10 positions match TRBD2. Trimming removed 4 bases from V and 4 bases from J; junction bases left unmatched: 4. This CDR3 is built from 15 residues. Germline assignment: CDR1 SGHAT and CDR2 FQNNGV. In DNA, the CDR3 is TGTGCCAGCAGCTATACTAGCGGGATATACAATGAGCAGTTCTTC. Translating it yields CASSYTSGIYNEQFF.

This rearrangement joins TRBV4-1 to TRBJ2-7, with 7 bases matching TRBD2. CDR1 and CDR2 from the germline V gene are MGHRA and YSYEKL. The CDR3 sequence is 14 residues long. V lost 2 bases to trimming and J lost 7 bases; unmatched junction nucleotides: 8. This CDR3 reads CASSQSPNGREQYF. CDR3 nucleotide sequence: TGCGCCAGCAGCCAATCCCCCAACGGGAGGGAGCAGTACTTC.

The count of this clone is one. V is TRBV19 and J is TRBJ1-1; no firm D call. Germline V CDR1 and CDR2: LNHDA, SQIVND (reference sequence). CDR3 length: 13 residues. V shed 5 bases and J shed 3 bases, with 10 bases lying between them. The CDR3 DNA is TGTGCCAGTAGTCCCGGACTGTACACTGAAGCTTTCTTT. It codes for CASSPGLYTEAFF.

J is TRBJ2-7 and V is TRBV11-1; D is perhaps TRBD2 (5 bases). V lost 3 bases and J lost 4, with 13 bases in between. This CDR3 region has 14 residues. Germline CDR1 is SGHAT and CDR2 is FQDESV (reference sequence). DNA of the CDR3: TGTGCCAGCAGCTTTGCGGGTTTTGGATACGAGCAGTACTTC. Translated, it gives CASSFAGFGYEQYF.

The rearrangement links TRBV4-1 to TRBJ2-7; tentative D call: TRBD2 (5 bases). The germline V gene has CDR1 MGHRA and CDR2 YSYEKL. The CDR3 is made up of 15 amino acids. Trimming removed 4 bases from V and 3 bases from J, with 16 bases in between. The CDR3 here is CASSPRSLGNYEQYF. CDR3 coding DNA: TGCGCCAGCAGCCCCCGCAGCCTCGGGAACTACGAGCAGTACTTC.

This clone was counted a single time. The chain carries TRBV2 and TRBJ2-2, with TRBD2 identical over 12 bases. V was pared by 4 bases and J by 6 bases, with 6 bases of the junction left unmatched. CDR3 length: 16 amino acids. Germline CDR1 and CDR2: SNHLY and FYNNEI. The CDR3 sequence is CASSVRLAGVAGELFF. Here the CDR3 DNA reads TGTGCCAGCAGTGTCAGACTAGCGGGAGTCGCCGGGGAGCTGTTTTTT.

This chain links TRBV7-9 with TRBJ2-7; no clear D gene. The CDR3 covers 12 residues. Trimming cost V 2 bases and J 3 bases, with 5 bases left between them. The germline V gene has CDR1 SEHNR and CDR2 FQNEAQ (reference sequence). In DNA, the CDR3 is TGTGCCAGCAGCTTATTCCACTACGAGCAGTACTTC. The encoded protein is CASSLFHYEQYF.

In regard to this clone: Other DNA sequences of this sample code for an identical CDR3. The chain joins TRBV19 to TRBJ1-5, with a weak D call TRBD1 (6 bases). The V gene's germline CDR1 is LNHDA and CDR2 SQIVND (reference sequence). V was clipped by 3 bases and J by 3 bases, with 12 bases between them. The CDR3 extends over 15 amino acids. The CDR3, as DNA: TGTGCCAGTAGTATCGGCAGGGGATTCAATCAGCCCCAGCATTTT. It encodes CASSIGRGFNQPQHF.

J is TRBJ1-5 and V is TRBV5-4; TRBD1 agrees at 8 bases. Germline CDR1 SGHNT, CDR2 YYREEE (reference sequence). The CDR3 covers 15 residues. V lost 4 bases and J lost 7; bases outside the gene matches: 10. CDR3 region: CASSPDRGKGQPQHF. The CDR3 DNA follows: TGTGCCAGCAGCCCCGACAGGGGCAAAGGGCAGCCCCAGCATTTT. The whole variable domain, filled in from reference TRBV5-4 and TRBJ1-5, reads ETGVTQSPTHLIKTRGQQVTLRCSSQSGHNTVSWYQQALGQGPQFIFQYYREEENGRGNFPPRFSGLQFPNYSSELNVNALELDDSALYLCASSPDRGKGQPQHFGDGTRLSIL.

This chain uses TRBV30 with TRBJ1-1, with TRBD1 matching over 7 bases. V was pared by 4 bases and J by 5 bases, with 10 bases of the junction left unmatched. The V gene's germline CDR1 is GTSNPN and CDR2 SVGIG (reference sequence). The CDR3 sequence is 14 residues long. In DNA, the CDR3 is TGTGCCTGGACGACAGGGTCCAGGGGGACTGAAGCTTTCTTT. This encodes CAWTTGSRGTEAFF.

The DNA for the CDR3 is TGTGCCACCAGCAGAGTTAGTAGCCTGACGAGCTCCTACAATGAGCAGTTCTTC. Translation gives CATSRVSSLTSSYNEQFF. The chain recombines TRBV15 with TRBJ2-1, with no clear D. Trimming took off 1 base at V and 0 bases at J, with 16 bases between the two ends. In germline, CDR1 is LNHNV, CDR2 YYDKDF (reference sequence). This CDR3 is built from 18 residues.

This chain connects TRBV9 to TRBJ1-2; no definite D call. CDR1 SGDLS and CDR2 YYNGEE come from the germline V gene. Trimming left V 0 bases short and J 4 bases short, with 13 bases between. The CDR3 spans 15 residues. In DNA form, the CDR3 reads TGTGCCAGCAGCGTAGGATCCGAGGGAAGCTATGGCTACACCTTC. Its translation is CASSVGSEGSYGYTF.

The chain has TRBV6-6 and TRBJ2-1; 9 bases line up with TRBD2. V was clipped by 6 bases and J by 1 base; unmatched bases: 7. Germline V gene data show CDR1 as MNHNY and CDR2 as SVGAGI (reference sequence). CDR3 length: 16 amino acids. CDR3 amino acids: CASSRGLARSYNEQFF. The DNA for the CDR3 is TGTGCCAGCAGCCGTGGACTAGCGCGGTCCTACAATGAGCAGTTCTTC.

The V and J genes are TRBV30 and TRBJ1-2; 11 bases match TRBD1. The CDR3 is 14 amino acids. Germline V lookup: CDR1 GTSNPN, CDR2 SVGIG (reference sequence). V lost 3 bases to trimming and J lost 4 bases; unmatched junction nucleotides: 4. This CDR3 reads CAWSAGTGGYGYTF. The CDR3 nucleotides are TGTGCCTGGAGCGCCGGGACAGGGGGCTATGGCTACACCTTC. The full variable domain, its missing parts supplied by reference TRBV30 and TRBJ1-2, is SQTIHQWPATLVQPVGSPLSLECTVEGTSNPNLYWYRQAAGRGLQLLFYSVGIGQISSEVPQNLSASRPQDRQFILSSKKLLLSDSGFYLCAWSAGTGGYGYTFGSGTRLTVV.